This TCR beta chain was observed in a study of CD8 T cells in Susac syndrome. CDR1 SNHLY and CDR2 FYNNEI come from the germline V gene. V lost 10 bases and J 3 bases, leaving 15 bases between the germline ends. The CDR3 consists of 13 residues. Reverse transcription used roughly 0.5 to 1 ug RNA and random hexamers. One entry per CDR3 protein results from TCRdb running MiXCR on the immunoSEQ multiplex PCR reads. The profile shows some 170,000 distinct CDR3 sequences, around 94% of them singletons. This TCR was sampled from a human donor with multiple sclerosis. Sequenced: CD4+ T cells from PBMCs. The chain carries TRBV2 and TRBJ1-1, with D perhaps matching TRBD1 (5 bases). This CDR3 is CATSPMGDTEAFF. The CDR3 nucleotides are TGTGCCACCTCTCCGATGGGGGACACTGAAGCTTTCTTT. Drawing the rest from reference TRBV2 and TRBJ1-1, the complete variable domain is EPEVTQTPSHQVTQMGQEVILRCVPISNHLYFYWYRQILGQKVEFLVSFYNNEISEKSEIFDDQFSVERPDGSNFTLKIRSTKLEDSAMYFCATSPMGDTEAFFGQGTRLTVV.